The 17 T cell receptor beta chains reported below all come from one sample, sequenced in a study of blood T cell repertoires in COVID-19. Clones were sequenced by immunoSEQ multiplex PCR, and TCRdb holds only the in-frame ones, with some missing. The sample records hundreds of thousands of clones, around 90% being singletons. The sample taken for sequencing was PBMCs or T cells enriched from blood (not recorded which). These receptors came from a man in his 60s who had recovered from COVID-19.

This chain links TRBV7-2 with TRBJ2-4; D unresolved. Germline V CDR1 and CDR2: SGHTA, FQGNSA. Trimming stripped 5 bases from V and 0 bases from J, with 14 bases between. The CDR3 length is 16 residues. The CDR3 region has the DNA TGTGCCAGCAGCGCCCCACGCGATCTAGCCAAAAACATTCAGTACTTC. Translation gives CASSAPRDLAKNIQYF.

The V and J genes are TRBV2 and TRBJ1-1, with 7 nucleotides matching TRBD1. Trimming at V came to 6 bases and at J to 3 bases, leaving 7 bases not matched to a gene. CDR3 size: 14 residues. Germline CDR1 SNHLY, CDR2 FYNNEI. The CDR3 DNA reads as TGTGCCAGCAGACTACAGGGGAAGTACACTGAAGCTTTCTTT. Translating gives CASRLQGKYTEAFF.

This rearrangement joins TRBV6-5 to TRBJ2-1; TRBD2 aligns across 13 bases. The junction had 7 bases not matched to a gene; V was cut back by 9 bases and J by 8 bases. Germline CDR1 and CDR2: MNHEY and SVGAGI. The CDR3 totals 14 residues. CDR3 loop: CASRLAGGRDEQFF. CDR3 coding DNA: TGTGCCAGTAGACTAGCGGGAGGACGGGATGAGCAGTTCTTC.

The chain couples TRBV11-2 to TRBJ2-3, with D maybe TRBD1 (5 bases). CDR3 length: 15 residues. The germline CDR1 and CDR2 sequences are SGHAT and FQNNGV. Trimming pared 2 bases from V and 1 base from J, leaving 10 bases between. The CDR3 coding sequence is TGTGCCAGCAGCTTATCGCCCAGGGGCACAGATACGCAGTATTTT. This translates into CASSLSPRGTDTQYF. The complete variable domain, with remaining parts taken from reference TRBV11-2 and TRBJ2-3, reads EAGVAQSPRYKIIEKRQSVAFWCNPISGHATLYWYQQILGQGPKLLIQFQNNGVVDDSQLPKDRFSAERLKGVDSTLKIQPAKLEDSAVYLCASSLSPRGTDTQYFGPGTRLTVL.

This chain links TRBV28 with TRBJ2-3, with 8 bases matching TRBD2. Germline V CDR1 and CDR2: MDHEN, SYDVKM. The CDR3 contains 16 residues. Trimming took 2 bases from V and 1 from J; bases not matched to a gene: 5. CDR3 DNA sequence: TGTGCCAGCAGTTTAACGGCGGGAGGCGGCACAGATACGCAGTATTTT. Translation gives CASSLTAGGGTDTQYF.

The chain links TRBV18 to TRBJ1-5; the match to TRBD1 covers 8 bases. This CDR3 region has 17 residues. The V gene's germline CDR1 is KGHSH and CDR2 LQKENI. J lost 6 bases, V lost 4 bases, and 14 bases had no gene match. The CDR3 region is CASSLTTAGGGGQPQHF. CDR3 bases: TGTGCCAGCTCACTTACCACGGCAGGGGGCGGGGGTCAGCCCCAGCATTTT.

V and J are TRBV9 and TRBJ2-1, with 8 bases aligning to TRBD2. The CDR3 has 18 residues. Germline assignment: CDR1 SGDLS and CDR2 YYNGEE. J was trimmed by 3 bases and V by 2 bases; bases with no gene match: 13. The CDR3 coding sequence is TGTGCCAGCAGCGTTAGCGGGGACTTCCGGGGGCTCTACAATGAGCAGTTCTTC. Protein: CASSVSGDFRGLYNEQFF.

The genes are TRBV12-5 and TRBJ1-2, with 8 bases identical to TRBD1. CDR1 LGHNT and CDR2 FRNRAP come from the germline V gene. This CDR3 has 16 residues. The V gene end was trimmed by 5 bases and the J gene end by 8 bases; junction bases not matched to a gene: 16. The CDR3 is CASGRRDRSPYGGYTF. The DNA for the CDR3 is TGTGCTAGTGGTCGCCGGGACAGGAGCCCTTATGGGGGCTACACCTTC.

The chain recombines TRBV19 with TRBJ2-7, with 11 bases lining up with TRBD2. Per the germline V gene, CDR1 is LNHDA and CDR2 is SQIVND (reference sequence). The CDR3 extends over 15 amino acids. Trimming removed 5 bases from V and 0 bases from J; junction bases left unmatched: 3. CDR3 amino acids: CASSFTSGSSYEQYF. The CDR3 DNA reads TGTGCCAGTAGTTTTACTAGCGGGAGCTCCTACGAGCAGTACTTC.

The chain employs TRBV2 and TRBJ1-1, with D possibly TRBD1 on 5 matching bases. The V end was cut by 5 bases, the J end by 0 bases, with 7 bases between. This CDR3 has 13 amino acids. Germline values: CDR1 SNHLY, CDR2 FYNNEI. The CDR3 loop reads CASSQDMNTEAFF. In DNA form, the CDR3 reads TGTGCCAGCAGTCAGGACATGAACACTGAAGCTTTCTTT.

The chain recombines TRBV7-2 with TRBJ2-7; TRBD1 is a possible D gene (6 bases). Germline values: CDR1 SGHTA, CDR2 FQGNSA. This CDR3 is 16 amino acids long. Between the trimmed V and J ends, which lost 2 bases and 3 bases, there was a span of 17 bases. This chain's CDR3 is CASSLNPPGTNYEQYF. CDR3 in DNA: TGTGCCAGCAGCTTAAACCCCCCGGGGACAAACTACGAGCAGTACTTC.

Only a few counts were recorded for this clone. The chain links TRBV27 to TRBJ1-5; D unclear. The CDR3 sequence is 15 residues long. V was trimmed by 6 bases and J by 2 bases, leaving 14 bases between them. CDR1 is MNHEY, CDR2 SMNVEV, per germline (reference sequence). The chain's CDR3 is CASSPDWRGNQPQHF. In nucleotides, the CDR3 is TGTGCCAGCAGCCCGGACTGGCGGGGCAATCAGCCCCAGCATTTT.

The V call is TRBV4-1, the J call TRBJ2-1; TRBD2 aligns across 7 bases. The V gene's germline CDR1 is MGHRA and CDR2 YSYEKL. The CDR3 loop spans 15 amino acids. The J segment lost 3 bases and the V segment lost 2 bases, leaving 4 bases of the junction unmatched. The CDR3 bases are TGCGCCAGCAGCCAACCGCGGGAGCACTACAATGAGCAGTTCTTC. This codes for CASSQPREHYNEQFF.

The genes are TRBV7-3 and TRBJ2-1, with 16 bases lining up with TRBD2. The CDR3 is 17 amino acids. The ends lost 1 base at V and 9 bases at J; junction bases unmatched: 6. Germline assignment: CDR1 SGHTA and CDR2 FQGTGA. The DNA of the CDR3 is TGTGCCAGCAGCTTAATGGGGACTAGCGGGAGGGCGCTTGAGCAGTTCTTC. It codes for CASSLMGTSGRALEQFF.

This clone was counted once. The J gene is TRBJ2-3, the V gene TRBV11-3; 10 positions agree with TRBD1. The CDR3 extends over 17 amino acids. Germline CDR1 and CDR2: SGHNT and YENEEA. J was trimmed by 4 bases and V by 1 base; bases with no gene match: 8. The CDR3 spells CASSLGLTGGMADTQYF. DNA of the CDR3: TGTGCCAGCAGCTTAGGATTGACAGGGGGCATGGCAGATACGCAGTATTTT.

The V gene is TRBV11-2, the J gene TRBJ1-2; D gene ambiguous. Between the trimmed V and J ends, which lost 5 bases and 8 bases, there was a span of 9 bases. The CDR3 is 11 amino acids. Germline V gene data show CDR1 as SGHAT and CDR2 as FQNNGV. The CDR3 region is CASSPVGGYTF. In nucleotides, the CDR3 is TGTGCCAGCAGCCCCGTCGGGGGCTACACCTTC.

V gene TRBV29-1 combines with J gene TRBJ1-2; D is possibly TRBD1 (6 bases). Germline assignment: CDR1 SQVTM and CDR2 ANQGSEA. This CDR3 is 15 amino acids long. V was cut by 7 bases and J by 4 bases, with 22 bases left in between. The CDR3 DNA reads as TGCAGCGCAGGGACGGGGTCAGGGGCCTCCTATGGCTACACCTTC. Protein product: CSAGTGSGASYGYTF.